The clone carrying this TCR beta chain appeared many times. Time point defined: newly diagnosed GD, antithyroid drugs for less than 3 months. Generation of the TCR library employed RNA extracted from PBMCs. The authors drew roughly 8.1 milliliters of peripheral blood into EDTA tubes. TCR beta libraries were built with iRepertoire HTBI primers and Arm-PCR of CDR3 regions. TCRdb reprocessed the multiplex PCR reads with MiXCR, giving one entry per CDR3 protein. The data show 550,000 or so distinct CDR3 sequences, about 12% seen once. The data originate from a study of regulatory T cells in long-lasting Graves disease. The wider study: Graves' patients diagnosed newly had used antithyroid drugs under 3 months.

The CDR3 totals 15 residues. V dropped 0 bases and J dropped 4 bases, with 10 bases sitting between them. Germline V CDR1 and CDR2: SGHDN, FVKESK. These data also featured in a second study, about T cells in Graves' hyperthyroidism and ophthalmopathy. Per that paper: The TCR CDR3 was amplified in a first-round RT-PCR using the HTBI primer set.

This chain joins TRBV14 and TRBJ1-5; D is undetermined. The sequence was obtained from a woman between 25 and 40 years old with Graves disease. This sample comprised peripheral blood mononuclear cells (PBMCs), obtained at new diagnosis, from a patient treated with antithyroid drugs. CDR3 residues: CASSQDVWRNQPQHF. The CDR3 coding sequence is TGTGCCAGCAGCCAAGATGTCTGGAGAAATCAGCCCCAGCATTTT.